The 10 T cell receptor beta chains listed next were all sequenced from one sample in a study of blood T cell repertoires in COVID-19. Repertoires were generated with immunoSEQ multiplex PCR, while TCRdb's copy carries only in-frame clones and drops some. The repertoire has roughly 150,000 clones, roughly 80% of them found once; the top ten carry about 5.3%. The sample taken for sequencing was PBMCs or T cells enriched from blood (not recorded which). These receptor sequences come from a woman between 35 and 50 years old with acute COVID-19.

V usage is TRBV20-1 and J usage is TRBJ1-1; D is unclear. The germline gives CDR1 DFQATT, CDR2 SNEGSKA (reference sequence). The length of the CDR3 is 11 residues. V shed 2 bases and J shed 7 bases, with 8 bases lying between them. CDR3: CSARQEVEAFF. In DNA, the CDR3 is TGCAGTGCTAGACAGGAGGTTGAAGCTTTCTTT.

V is TRBV7-2 and J is TRBJ2-3; 9 bases map to TRBD2. The CDR3 has 17 amino acids. Per the germline V gene, CDR1 is SGHTA and CDR2 is FQGNSA. The ends lost 2 bases at V and 0 bases at J; junction bases unmatched: 6. CDR3 residues: CASSLQSGRPSTDTQYF. In DNA, the CDR3 is TGTGCCAGCAGCTTACAGAGCGGGAGGCCTAGCACAGATACGCAGTATTTT.

The J gene is TRBJ2-3, the V gene TRBV11-2; a weak D match, TRBD1 (6 bases). V shed 6 bases and J shed 4 bases, with 20 bases lying between them. This CDR3 region has 16 residues. Germline CDR1 SGHAT, CDR2 FQNNGV. The CDR3 DNA reads as TGTGCCAGCAGGAGACGCACCGGGACATGGGCAGATACGCAGTATTTT. This codes for CASRRRTGTWADTQYF.

In this sample, this clone turned up a few times. V and J are TRBV4-1 and TRBJ2-3; 7 positions agree with TRBD1. Unmatched junction bases numbered 13, after V lost 4 bases and J lost 0 bases. Germline CDR1 MGHRA, CDR2 YSYEKL. This CDR3 is 18 amino acids long. The CDR3 DNA reads as TGCGCCAGCAGCCCACGCCCGTACAGGGGTTCTAGCACAGATACGCAGTATTTT. It encodes CASSPRPYRGSSTDTQYF.

V gene TRBV23-1 combines with J gene TRBJ2-6; 10 bases line up with TRBD1. TRBV23-1 carries the ORF label, with uncertain function. The CDR3 runs to 17 residues. The V and J ends lost 3 bases and 3 bases, in that order; junction bases with no gene match: 5. The CDR3, as DNA: TGCGCCAGCAGTCACCCGACAGGGGGCTGTGGGGCCAACGTCCTGACTTTC. This translates into CASSHPTGGCGANVLTF.

The gene calls are TRBV5-6 and TRBJ1-1, with a possible D match to TRBD1 (6 bases). Germline CDR1 reads SGHDT; CDR2 reads YYEEEE. The V gene lost 5 bases and the J gene lost 6 bases, with 14 bases spanning the gap. The CDR3 extends over 13 amino acids. CDR3 sequence reads: CASRPDRTAEAFF. CDR3 bases: TGTGCCAGCAGACCTGACAGGACTGCTGAAGCTTTCTTT. The full variable domain, its missing parts supplied by reference TRBV5-6 and TRBJ1-1, is DAGVTQSPTHLIKTRGQQVTLRCSPKSGHDTVSWYQQALGQGPQFIFQYYEEEERQRGNFPDRFSGHQFPNYSSELNVNALLLGDSALYLCASRPDRTAEAFFGQGTRLTVV.

V gene TRBV30 combines with J gene TRBJ1-5; D gene ambiguous. The CDR3 totals 13 residues. Germline CDR1 GTSNPN, CDR2 SVGIG (reference sequence). Trimming took off 5 bases at V and 8 bases at J, with 16 bases between the two ends. CDR3: CAWGRRGREPQHF. CDR3 nucleotides: TGTGCCTGGGGACGGCGAGGGAGGGAGCCCCAGCATTTT.

V gene TRBV6-6 combines with J gene TRBJ2-1; 9 positions match TRBD1. Germline V gene sequence: CDR1 MNHNY, CDR2 SVGAGI (reference sequence). CDR3 length equals 16 residues. The V segment lost 5 bases and the J segment 4 bases; nucleotides outside the gene matches: 9. CDR3 coding DNA: TGTGCCAGCAGTACTGGGGGACAGGGAGTTTACAATGAGCAGTTCTTC. Translation gives CASSTGGQGVYNEQFF.

The CDR3 DNA is TGCAGCGTTGGGGGCGGACTAGGAGGCGATGAGCAGTTCTTC. It is translated as CSVGGGLGGDEQFF. V is TRBV29-1 and J is TRBJ2-1; 7 bases are shared with TRBD2. From germline, CDR1 is SQVTM and CDR2 ANQGSEA. The CDR3 is 14 residues long. With 4 bases clipped from V and 8 bases from J, the junction kept 11 bases outside the gene matches.

This clone was recorded a few times. The chain links TRBV27 to TRBJ2-7, with a weak D call TRBD2 (7 bases). This CDR3 spans 14 amino acids. Trimming left V 6 bases short and J 5 bases short, with 17 bases between. The germline gives CDR1 MNHEY, CDR2 SMNVEV (reference sequence). CDR3 region: CASRNSWGGNEQYF. CDR3 nucleotide sequence: TGTGCCAGCAGGAATTCTTGGGGGGGCAACGAGCAGTACTTC.